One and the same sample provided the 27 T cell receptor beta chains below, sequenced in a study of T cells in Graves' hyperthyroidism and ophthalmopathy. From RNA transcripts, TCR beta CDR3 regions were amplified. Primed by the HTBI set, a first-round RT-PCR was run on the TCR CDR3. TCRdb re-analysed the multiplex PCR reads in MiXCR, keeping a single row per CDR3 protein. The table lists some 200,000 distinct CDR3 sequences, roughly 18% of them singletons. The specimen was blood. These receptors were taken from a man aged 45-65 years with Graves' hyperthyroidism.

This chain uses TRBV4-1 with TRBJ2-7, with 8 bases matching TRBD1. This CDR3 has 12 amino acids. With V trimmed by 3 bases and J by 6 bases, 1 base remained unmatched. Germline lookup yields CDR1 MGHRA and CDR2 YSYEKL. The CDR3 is CASSQTGVEQYF. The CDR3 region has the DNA TGCGCCAGCAGCCAGACAGGGGTCGAGCAGTACTTC.

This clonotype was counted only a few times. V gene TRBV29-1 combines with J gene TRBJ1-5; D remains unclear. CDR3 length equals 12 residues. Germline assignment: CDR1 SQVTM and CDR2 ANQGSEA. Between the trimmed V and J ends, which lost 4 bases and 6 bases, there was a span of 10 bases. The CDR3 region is CSVGLPGQPQHF. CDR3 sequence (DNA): TGCAGCGTTGGGCTCCCGGGTCAGCCCCAGCATTTT. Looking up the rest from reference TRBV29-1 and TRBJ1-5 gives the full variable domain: SAVISQKPSRDICQRGTSLTIQCQVDSQVTMMFWYRQQPGQSLTLIATANQGSEATYESGFVIDKFPISRPNLTFSTLTVSNMSPEDSSIYLCSVGLPGQPQHFGDGTRLSIL.

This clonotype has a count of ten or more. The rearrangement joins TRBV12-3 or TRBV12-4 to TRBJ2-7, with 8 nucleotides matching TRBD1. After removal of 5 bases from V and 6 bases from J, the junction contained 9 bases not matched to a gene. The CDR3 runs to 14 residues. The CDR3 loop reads CASSQDRVEGEQYF. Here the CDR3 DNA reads TGTGCCAGCAGTCAGGACAGGGTGGAGGGCGAGCAGTACTTC.

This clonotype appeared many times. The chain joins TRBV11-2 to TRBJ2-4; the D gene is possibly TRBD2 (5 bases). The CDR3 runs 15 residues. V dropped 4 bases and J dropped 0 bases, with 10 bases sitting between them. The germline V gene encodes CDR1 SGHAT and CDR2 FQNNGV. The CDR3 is CASSSYRGAKNIQYF. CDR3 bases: TGTGCCAGCAGCTCGTACCGGGGAGCCAAAAACATTCAGTACTTC.

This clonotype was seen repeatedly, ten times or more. CDR3 protein: CASSPRTGYTDTQYF. The CDR3, as DNA: TGTGCCAGCAGTCCTCGGACAGGGTACACAGATACGCAGTATTTT. V and J are TRBV28 and TRBJ2-3, with 8 bases that match TRBD1. Germline V lookup: CDR1 MDHEN, CDR2 SYDVKM. J gave up 2 bases and V 5 bases, and 6 bases lay outside the gene matches. The CDR3 loop spans 15 amino acids. The full variable domain, in which reference TRBV28 and TRBJ2-3 provide the parts outside the CDR3, is DVKVTQSSRYLVKRTGEKVFLECVQDMDHENMFWYRQDPGLGLRLIYFSYDVKMKEKGDIPEGYSVSREKKERFSLILESASTNQTSMYLCASSPRTGYTDTQYFGPGTRLTVL.

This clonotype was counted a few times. CDR3 coding DNA: TGTGCCAGCAGCCATGGACTAGCGGGAGGTCGGCAAGAGACCCAGTACTTC. The encoded protein is CASSHGLAGGRQETQYF. The J gene is TRBJ2-5, the V gene TRBV3-1; 14 bases align to TRBD2. The CDR3 spans 17 residues. Germline lookup yields CDR1 LGHDT and CDR2 YNNKEL (reference sequence). Unmatched junction bases numbered 5, after V lost 3 bases and J lost 2 bases.

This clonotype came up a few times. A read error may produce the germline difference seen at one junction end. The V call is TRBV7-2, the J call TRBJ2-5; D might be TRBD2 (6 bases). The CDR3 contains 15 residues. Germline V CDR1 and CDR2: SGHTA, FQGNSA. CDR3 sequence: CASNLKQTRRETQYF. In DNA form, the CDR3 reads TGTGCCAGCAACTTAAAGCAGACTAGGAGGGAGACCCAGTACTTC.

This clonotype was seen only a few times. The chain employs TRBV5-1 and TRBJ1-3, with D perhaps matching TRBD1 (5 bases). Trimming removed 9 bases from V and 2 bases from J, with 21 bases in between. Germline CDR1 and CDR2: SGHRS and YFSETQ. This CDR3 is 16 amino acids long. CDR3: CATKPGQGDTGNTIYF. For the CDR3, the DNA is TGCGCCACCAAACCGGGGCAGGGCGATACTGGAAACACCATATATTTT.

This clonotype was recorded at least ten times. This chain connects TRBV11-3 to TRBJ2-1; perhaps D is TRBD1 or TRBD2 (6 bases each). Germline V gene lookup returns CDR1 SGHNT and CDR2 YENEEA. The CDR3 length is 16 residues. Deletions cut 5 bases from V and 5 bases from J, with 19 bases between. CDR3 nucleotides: TGTGCCAGCAGCCCCCACGGGGGCTCGGGGGACAATGAGCAGTTCTTC. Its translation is CASSPHGGSGDNEQFF.

CDR3: CASSQWLAGENNEQFF. The CDR3 nucleotides are TGTGCCAGCAGCCAATGGTTAGCGGGAGAGAACAATGAGCAGTTCTTC. V usage is TRBV3-1 and J usage is TRBJ2-1, with 9 bases that match TRBD2. The CDR3 has 16 amino acids. The V segment lost 2 bases and the J segment 5 bases; nucleotides outside the gene matches: 7. Germline CDR1 and CDR2: LGHDT and YNNKEL (reference sequence).

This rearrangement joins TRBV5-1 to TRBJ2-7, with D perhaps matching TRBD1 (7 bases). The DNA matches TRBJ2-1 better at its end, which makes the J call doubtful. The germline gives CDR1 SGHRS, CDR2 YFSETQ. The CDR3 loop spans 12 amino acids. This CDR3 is CASSQGGYEQFF. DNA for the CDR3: TGCGCCAGCAGCCAGGGGGGCTACGAGCAGTTCTTC.

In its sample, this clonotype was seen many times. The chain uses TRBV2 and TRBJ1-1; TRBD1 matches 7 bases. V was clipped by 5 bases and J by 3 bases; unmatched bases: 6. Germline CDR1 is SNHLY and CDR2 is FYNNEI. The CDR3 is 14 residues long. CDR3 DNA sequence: TGTGCCAGCAGTAGGGGGCAATCGGACACTGAAGCTTTCTTT. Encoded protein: CASSRGQSDTEAFF.

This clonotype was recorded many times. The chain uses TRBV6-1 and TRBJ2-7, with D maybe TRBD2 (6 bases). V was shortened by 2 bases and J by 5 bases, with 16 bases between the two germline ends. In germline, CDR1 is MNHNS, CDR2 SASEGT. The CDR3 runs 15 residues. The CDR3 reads CASSESGGFVHEQYF. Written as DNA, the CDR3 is TGTGCCAGCAGTGAAAGTGGGGGGTTTGTCCACGAGCAGTACTTC.

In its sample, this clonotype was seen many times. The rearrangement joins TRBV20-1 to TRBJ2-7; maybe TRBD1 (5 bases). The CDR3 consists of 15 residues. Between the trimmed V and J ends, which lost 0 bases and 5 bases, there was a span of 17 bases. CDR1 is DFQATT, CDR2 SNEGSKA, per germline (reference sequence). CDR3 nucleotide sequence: TGCAGTGCTAGAGACCGGGCAGGGAATCCCCACGAGCAGTACTTC. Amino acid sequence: CSARDRAGNPHEQYF.

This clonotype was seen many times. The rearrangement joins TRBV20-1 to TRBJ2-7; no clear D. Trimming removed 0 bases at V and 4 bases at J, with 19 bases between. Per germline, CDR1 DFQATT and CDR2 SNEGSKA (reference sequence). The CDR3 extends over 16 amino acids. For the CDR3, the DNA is TGCAGTGCTAGAGATCCAGGAGCCTCGCTGGAGTACGAGCAGTACTTC. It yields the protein CSARDPGASLEYEQYF.

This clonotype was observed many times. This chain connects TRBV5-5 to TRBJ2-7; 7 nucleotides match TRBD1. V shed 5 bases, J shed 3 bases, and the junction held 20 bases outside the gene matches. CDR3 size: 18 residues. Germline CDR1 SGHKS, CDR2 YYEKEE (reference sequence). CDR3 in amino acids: CASRLRDSPSIDVYEQYF. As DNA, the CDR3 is TGTGCCAGCAGGTTACGGGACAGTCCCTCTATCGACGTCTACGAGCAGTACTTC. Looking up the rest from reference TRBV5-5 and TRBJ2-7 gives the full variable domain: DAGVTQSPTHLIKTRGQQVTLRCSPISGHKSVSWYQQVLGQGPQFIFQYYEKEERGRGNFPDRFSARQFPNYSSELNVNALLLGDSALYLCASRLRDSPSIDVYEQYFGPGTRLTVT.

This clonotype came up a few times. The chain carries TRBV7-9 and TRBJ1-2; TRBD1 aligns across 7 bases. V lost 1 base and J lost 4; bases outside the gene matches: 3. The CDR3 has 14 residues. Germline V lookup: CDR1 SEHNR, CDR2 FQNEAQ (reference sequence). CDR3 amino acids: CASSLGDSIYGYTF. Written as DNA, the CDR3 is TGTGCCAGCAGCTTAGGGGACAGCATCTATGGCTACACCTTC.

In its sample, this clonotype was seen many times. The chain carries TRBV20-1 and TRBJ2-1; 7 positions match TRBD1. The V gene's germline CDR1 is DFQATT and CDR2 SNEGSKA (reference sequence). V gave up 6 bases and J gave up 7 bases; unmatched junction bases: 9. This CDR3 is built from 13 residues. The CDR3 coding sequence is TGCAGTGCGAAGACAGGGCCTGAGAATGAGCAGTTCTTC. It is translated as CSAKTGPENEQFF.

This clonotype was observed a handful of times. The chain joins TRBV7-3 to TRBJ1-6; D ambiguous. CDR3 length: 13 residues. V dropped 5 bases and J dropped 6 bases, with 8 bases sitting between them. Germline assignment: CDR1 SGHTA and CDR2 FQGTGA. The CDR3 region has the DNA TGTGCCAGCAGCCTGTTCGTTAATTCACCCCTCCACTTT. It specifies CASSLFVNSPLHF.

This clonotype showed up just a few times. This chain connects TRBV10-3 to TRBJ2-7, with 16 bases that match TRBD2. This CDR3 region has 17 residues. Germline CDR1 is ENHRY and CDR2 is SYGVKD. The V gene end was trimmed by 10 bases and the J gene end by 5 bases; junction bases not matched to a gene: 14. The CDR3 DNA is TGTGCCACGCAAAAGGGACTAGCGGGAGGGAGGTCCCACGAGCAGTACTTC. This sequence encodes CATQKGLAGGRSHEQYF.

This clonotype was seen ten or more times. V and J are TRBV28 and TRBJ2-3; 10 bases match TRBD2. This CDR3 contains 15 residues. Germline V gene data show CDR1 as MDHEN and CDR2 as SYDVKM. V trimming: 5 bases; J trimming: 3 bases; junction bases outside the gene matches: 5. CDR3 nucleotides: TGTGCCAGCAGTCTAGCGGGAGAGGGGACAGATACGCAGTATTTT. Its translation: CASSLAGEGTDTQYF. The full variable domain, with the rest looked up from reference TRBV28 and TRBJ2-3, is DVKVTQSSRYLVKRTGEKVFLECVQDMDHENMFWYRQDPGLGLRLIYFSYDVKMKEKGDIPEGYSVSREKKERFSLILESASTNQTSMYLCASSLAGEGTDTQYFGPGTRLTVL.

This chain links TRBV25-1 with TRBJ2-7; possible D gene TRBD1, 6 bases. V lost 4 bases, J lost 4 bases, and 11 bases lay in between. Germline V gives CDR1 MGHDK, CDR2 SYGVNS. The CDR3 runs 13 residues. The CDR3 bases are TGTGCCAGCAGTGCCGGGACAACTTACGAGCAGTACTTC. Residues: CASSAGTTYEQYF.

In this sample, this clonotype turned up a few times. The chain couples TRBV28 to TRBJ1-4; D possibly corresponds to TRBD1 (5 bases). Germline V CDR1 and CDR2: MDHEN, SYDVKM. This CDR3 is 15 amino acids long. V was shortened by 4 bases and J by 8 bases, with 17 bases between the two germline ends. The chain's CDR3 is CASSSGVGPGEKLFF. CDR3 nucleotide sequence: TGTGCCAGCAGTTCGGGGGTGGGGCCCGGGGAAAAACTGTTTTTT. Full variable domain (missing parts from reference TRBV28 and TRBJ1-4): DVKVTQSSRYLVKRTGEKVFLECVQDMDHENMFWYRQDPGLGLRLIYFSYDVKMKEKGDIPEGYSVSREKKERFSLILESASTNQTSMYLCASSSGVGPGEKLFFGSGTQLSVL.

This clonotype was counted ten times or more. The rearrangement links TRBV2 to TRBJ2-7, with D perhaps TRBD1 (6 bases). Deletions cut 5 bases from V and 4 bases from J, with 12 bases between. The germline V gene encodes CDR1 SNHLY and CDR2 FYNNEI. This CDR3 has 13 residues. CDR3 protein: CASSSQGRYEQYF. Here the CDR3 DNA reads TGTGCCAGCAGTTCCCAGGGGCGGTACGAGCAGTACTTC.

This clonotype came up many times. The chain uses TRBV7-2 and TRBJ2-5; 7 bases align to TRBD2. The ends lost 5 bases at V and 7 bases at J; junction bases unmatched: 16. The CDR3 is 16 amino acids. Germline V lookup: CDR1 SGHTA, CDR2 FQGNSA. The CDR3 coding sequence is TGTGCCAGCAGCCCACCCGGAGCGGGACCCATGGGGACCCAGTACTTC. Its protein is CASSPPGAGPMGTQYF.

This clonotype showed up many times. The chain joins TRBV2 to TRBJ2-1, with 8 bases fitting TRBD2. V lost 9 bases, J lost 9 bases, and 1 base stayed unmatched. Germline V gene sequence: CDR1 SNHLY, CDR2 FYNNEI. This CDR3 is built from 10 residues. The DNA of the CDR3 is TGTGCCAGTAGCGGGGTTGAGCAGTTCTTC. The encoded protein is CASSGVEQFF.

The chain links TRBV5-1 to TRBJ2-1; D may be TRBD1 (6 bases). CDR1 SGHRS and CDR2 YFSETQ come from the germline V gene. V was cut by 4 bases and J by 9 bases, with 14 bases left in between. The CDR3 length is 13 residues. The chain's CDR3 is CASSLDSSPEQFF. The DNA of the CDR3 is TGCGCCAGCAGCCTGGACAGTAGTCCTGAGCAGTTCTTC.